The source of this T cell receptor (beta chain) is a study of cytomegalovirus exposure and HLA in healthy donors. Findings of the study overall: TCR beta sequences numbering around 15,000 were associated with HLA alleles at 0.05 false discovery rate in a later analysis. A link between a missense DCLRE1C variant and TCR beta V- and J-gene trimming emerged from a later analysis.

The study ran its PCR with 60 Vbeta and 13 Jbeta primers. Measured with immunoSEQ multiplex PCR; TCRdb has only the in-frame clones, and not every one. This sample's clone table lists roughly 82,000 clones. Worth noting for this clone: Its matching antigen is unknown.

V trimming: 7 bases; J trimming: 4 bases; junction bases outside the gene matches: 12. The CDR3 is 15 residues long. Germline V gene sequence: CDR1 MDHEN, CDR2 SYDVKM. This TCR came from a woman aged 55-70 years in good health and CMV-seronegative. V gene TRBV28 combines with J gene TRBJ1-2; TRBD1 agrees at 7 bases. The sequencing input was PBMCs. The DNA for the CDR3 is TGTGCCAGCAATCAACAGGGGCTGGGCTTCTATGGCTACACCTTC. Protein sequence: CASNQQGLGFYGYTF.